The next 20 T cell receptor beta chains were all read from a single sample in a study of PD-1 blockade in classical Hodgkin lymphoma. Time point given: cycle 4 day 1 (C4D1), after more than 5 weeks of nivolumab. Exposure to brentuximab vedotin varied, and each patient had relapsed following autologous stem cell transplantation. Sequenced by immunoSEQ multiplex PCR; TCRdb stores in-frame clones only, minus some. Of 100,000 or so clones listed, about 92% are singletons. The sequences come from peripheral blood mononuclear cells (PBMCs), collected before the fourth cycle of nivolumab. Every receptor here comes from a human donor with classical Hodgkin lymphoma.

The rearrangement joins TRBV27 to TRBJ2-7; TRBD2 matches 12 bases. The CDR3 loop spans 13 amino acids. Per germline, CDR1 MNHEY and CDR2 SMNVEV (reference sequence). The J segment lost 5 bases and the V segment lost 9 bases, leaving 5 bases of the junction unmatched. The CDR3 loop reads CASRLAGVHEQYF. In DNA, the CDR3 is TGTGCCAGTCGACTAGCGGGAGTACACGAGCAGTACTTC.

The chain combines TRBV30 with TRBJ1-2; D is unresolved. Germline V gene lookup returns CDR1 GTSNPN and CDR2 SVGIG (reference sequence). This CDR3 comprises 13 residues. V was cut by 1 base and J by 7 bases, with 13 bases left in between. The CDR3 region is CAWSEKGLSGYTF. The DNA of the CDR3 is TGTGCCTGGAGTGAGAAAGGGTTATCTGGCTACACCTTC.

V usage is TRBV30 and J usage is TRBJ1-1, with 7 nucleotides matching TRBD1. The junction had 3 bases not matched to a gene; V was cut back by 2 bases and J by 0 bases. CDR1 and CDR2 from the germline V gene are GTSNPN and SVGIG (reference sequence). There are 14 residues in the CDR3. CDR3 nucleotide sequence: TGTGCCTGGAGTCAAGGGACAGTGAACACTGAAGCTTTCTTT. Translation gives CAWSQGTVNTEAFF.

The rearrangement joins TRBV5-4 to TRBJ2-3, with 8 bases matching TRBD1. Germline-derived CDR1 and CDR2 are SGHNT and YYREEE (reference sequence). This CDR3 has 15 residues. The J segment lost 2 bases and the V segment lost 0 bases, leaving 2 bases of the junction unmatched. CDR3 protein: CASSLGQGATDTQYF. The CDR3 coding sequence is TGTGCCAGCAGCTTGGGTCAGGGGGCCACAGATACGCAGTATTTT.

This chain connects TRBV11-2 to TRBJ2-1, with 11 bases lining up with TRBD2. The CDR3 extends over 18 amino acids. Germline V gene data show CDR1 as SGHAT and CDR2 as FQNNGV. V shed 5 bases, J shed 7 bases, and the junction held 16 bases outside the gene matches. The CDR3: CASSITSGSATRGNEQFF. DNA for the CDR3: TGTGCCAGCAGCATAACTAGCGGGAGCGCAACAAGGGGGAATGAGCAGTTCTTC.

This chain uses TRBV5-1 with TRBJ2-5, with 7 bases identical to TRBD1. The CDR3 spans 15 residues. Looked up from germline, CDR1 is SGHRS and CDR2 is YFSETQ. The V gene end was trimmed by 4 bases and the J gene end by 5 bases; junction bases not matched to a gene: 11. CDR3: CASSGGQPARETQYF. Here the CDR3 DNA reads TGCGCCAGCAGCGGGGGACAGCCGGCGAGGGAGACCCAGTACTTC.

The chain recombines TRBV6-6 with TRBJ2-4; maybe TRBD1 (6 bases). V gave up 6 bases and J gave up 2 bases, with 17 bases separating them. From germline, CDR1 is MNHNY and CDR2 SVGAGI (reference sequence). The CDR3 runs 16 residues. Here the CDR3 reads CASRAAQGFTKNIQYF. CDR3 sequence (DNA): TGTGCCAGCAGGGCCGCACAGGGTTTTACCAAAAACATTCAGTACTTC.

The rearrangement joins TRBV5-6 to TRBJ2-7; 13 bases are shared with TRBD2. CDR3 length: 15 amino acids. The germline V gene encodes CDR1 SGHDT and CDR2 YYEEEE. J lost 2 bases, V lost 4 bases, and 3 bases had no gene match. The CDR3 is CASSELAGGAYEQYF. As DNA, the CDR3 is TGTGCCAGCAGCGAACTAGCGGGAGGGGCCTACGAGCAGTACTTC.

This chain uses TRBV5-1 with TRBJ1-1; 10 nucleotides match TRBD1. The CDR3 extends over 14 amino acids. V trimming: 2 bases; J trimming: 5 bases; junction bases outside the gene matches: 3. CDR1 and CDR2 (germline): SGHRS, YFSETQ. The CDR3 DNA reads as TGCGCCAGCAGCTTTCGACAGGGGGCTACTGAAGCTTTCTTT. Protein product: CASSFRQGATEAFF.

Here the CDR3 DNA reads TGTGCCAGCATGGTTGGGGGGAAGAACACTGAAGCTTTCTTT. Its translation is CASMVGGKNTEAFF. The chain links TRBV28 to TRBJ1-1; D is perhaps TRBD1 (5 bases). V was cut by 7 bases and J by 1 base, with 13 bases left in between. Germline CDR1 MDHEN, CDR2 SYDVKM. The CDR3 loop spans 14 amino acids.

This chain uses TRBV10-3 with TRBJ2-5, with a tentative D call TRBD1 (5 bases). Per the germline V gene, CDR1 is ENHRY and CDR2 is SYGVKD. The V gene lost 0 bases and the J gene lost 5 bases, with 16 bases spanning the gap. The CDR3 has 16 amino acids. The CDR3 sequence: CAISESGPGNGETQYF. The CDR3 DNA sequence: TGTGCCATCAGTGAGTCGGGGCCAGGGAATGGGGAGACCCAGTACTTC.

This clone occurred once. The chain uses TRBV27 and TRBJ1-2; 7 bases fit TRBD1. The CDR3 runs to 15 residues. Germline V CDR1 and CDR2: MNHEY, SMNVEV (reference sequence). J was trimmed by 4 bases and V by 6 bases; bases with no gene match: 11. The CDR3 sequence is CASSLEGQWGYGYTF. CDR3 coding DNA: TGTGCCAGCAGCCTAGAGGGACAGTGGGGCTATGGCTACACCTTC.

V gene TRBV15 combines with J gene TRBJ2-5; 8 bases match TRBD1. The CDR3 extends over 15 amino acids. The ends lost 4 bases at V and 1 base at J; junction bases unmatched: 5. The V gene's germline CDR1 is LNHNV and CDR2 YYDKDF (reference sequence). CDR3 sequence: CATSKRTGPQETQYF. CDR3 coding DNA: TGTGCCACCAGCAAACGGACAGGGCCCCAAGAGACCCAGTACTTC.

The chain recombines TRBV27 with TRBJ1-5, with unresolved D. The CDR3 runs to 16 residues. Trimming left V 3 bases short and J 2 bases short, with 14 bases between. CDR1 and CDR2 from the germline V gene are MNHEY and SMNVEV (reference sequence). The CDR3 region is CASSFQSPRGNQPQHF. CDR3 DNA sequence: TGTGCCAGCAGTTTCCAGAGCCCTAGGGGCAATCAGCCCCAGCATTTT.

CDR3 in amino acids: CASNNLGGLAGGFYEQFF. DNA for the CDR3: TGTGCCAGCAATAACCTCGGCGGACTAGCGGGAGGTTTCTATGAGCAGTTCTTC. The gene calls are TRBV28 and TRBJ2-1, with 14 nucleotides matching TRBD2. CDR1 and CDR2 (germline): MDHEN, SYDVKM. V was pared by 7 bases and J by 8 bases, with 16 bases of the junction left unmatched. The length of the CDR3 is 18 residues.

This rearrangement joins TRBV29-1 to TRBJ1-2; D uncertain. V lost 3 bases and J 5 bases, leaving 10 bases between the germline ends. Germline V lookup: CDR1 SQVTM, CDR2 ANQGSEA. This CDR3 has 12 residues. The CDR3 DNA sequence: TGCAGCGTTGATAGCCTACAATATGGCTACACCTTC. Its protein is CSVDSLQYGYTF.

V and J are TRBV29-1 and TRBJ1-5, with D possibly TRBD1 on 6 matching bases. This CDR3 contains 17 residues. V lost 4 bases, J lost 2 bases, and 21 bases lay in between. Germline CDR1 reads SQVTM; CDR2 reads ANQGSEA. CDR3 coding DNA: TGCAGCGTTGTGGGGAGGGAAGGGGGACAACGCAATCAGCCCCAGCATTTT. This sequence encodes CSVVGREGGQRNQPQHF.

J is TRBJ2-4 and V is TRBV7-9; no reliable D call. The CDR3 spans 17 residues. The V end was cut by 2 bases, the J end by 0 bases, with 14 bases between. From germline, CDR1 is SEHNR and CDR2 FQNEAQ (reference sequence). The CDR3 sequence is CASSLSTAGIAKNIQYF. Written as DNA, the CDR3 is TGTGCCAGCAGCTTAAGTACGGCAGGCATAGCCAAAAACATTCAGTACTTC. The variable domain in full, completed from reference TRBV7-9 and TRBJ2-4, reads DTGVSQNPRHKITKRGQNVTFRCDPISEHNRLYWYRQTLGQGPEFLTYFQNEAQLEKSRLLSDRFSAERPKGSFSTLEIQRTEQGDSAMYLCASSLSTAGIAKNIQYFGAGTRLSVL.

The J gene is TRBJ1-2, the V gene TRBV6-1, with TRBD1 matching 7 bases. The V segment lost 3 bases and the J segment 8 bases; nucleotides outside the gene matches: 15. Germline CDR1 reads MNHNS; CDR2 reads SASEGT. This CDR3 has 16 residues. The CDR3 loop is CASSDTLSRGGLGYTF. The CDR3, as DNA: TGTGCCAGCAGTGATACCCTTTCCAGGGGGGGGTTGGGCTACACCTTC.

The chain carries TRBV2 and TRBJ1-2, with D unclear. Germline-derived CDR1 and CDR2 are SNHLY and FYNNEI. The CDR3 extends over 13 amino acids. Trimming left V 4 bases short and J 6 bases short, with 12 bases between. CDR3 coding DNA: TGTGCCAGCAGTGTCGACAAAATGGATGGCTACACCTTC. Encoded protein: CASSVDKMDGYTF.